This TCR beta chain was observed in a study of T cell responses to AZD1222 COVID-19 vaccine. Produced via immunoSEQ multiplex PCR; TCRdb's table is partial and in-frame only. In the table there are about 120,000 clones, roughly 87% of which are singletons. Worth noting for this clone: Its antigen remains unknown.

Findings and limits, study-wide: Baseline serology detected seropositivity in only five or six AZD1222 recipients. With two AZD1222 doses given, Spike-specific TCR breadth and depth both rose.

The CDR3 consists of 11 residues. Trimming removed 5 bases from V and 9 bases from J, with 9 bases in between. Germline CDR1 and CDR2: MNHEY and SVGEGT. The rearrangement links TRBV6-2 or TRBV6-3 to TRBJ2-3; tentatively, D is TRBD2 (5 bases). The sequenced sample was peripheral blood, obtained 28 days after the second AZD1222 dose. This receptor was identified in an adult who received the AZD1222 COVID-19 vaccine. CDR3 in DNA: TGTGCCAGCAGTATCTTAGCGACGCAGTATTTT. It codes for CASSILATQYF.